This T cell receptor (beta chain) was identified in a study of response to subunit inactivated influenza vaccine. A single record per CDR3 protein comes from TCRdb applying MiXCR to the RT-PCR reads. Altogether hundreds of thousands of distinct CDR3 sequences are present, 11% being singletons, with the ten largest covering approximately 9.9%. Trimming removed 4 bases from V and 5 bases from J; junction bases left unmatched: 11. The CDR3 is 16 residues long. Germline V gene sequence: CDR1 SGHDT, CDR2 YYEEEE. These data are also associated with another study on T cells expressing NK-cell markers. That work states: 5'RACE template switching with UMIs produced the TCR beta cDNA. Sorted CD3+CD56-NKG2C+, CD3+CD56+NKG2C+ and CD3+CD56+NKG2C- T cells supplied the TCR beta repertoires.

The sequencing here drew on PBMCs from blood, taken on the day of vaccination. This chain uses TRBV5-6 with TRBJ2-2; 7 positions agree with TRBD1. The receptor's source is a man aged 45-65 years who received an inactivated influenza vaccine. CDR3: CASSHKQGSFTGELFF. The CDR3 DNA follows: TGTGCCAGCAGCCACAAACAGGGGTCGTTTACCGGGGAGCTGTTTTTT.